This entry describes one T cell receptor (beta chain). The antigen it recognizes is unknown. No base quality values were provided; no much bigger clone lies one nucleotide off. V is cut by 6 bases and J by 4 bases, and the space between the germline ends is 15 bases. The CDR3 covers 14 residues, taking in both the cysteine and the phenylalanine. The only DNA kept is the CDR3, 42 bases in frame from the first base. The run used an Illumina HiSeq 1500. TCRdb reprocessing: public reads trimmed at Q25 with fastp, clones called with MiXCR, in-frame beta chains kept. Identical CDR3 proteins give one entry, which carries the most common genes and DNA. The sample data list roughly 150,000 distinct CDR3 sequences, and 20% to 25% of these were observed just once. The ten most abundant clones make up roughly 9.7% of the sample. The data were obtained in a study of T cell repertoires in cytomegalovirus infection (dated by TCRdb to between 2018 and 2020). Background for the entire study: Donor HLA type was relevant to the analysis, as public TCR beta signatures indicated carriage of CMV infection together with the matching HLA type. What the study reported, not specific to this receptor: Cumulative frequency of public TCR beta family members discriminated carriers of CMV infection plus the relevant HLA type in this cohort and an independent approximately 340-donor cohort. The ex vivo response was dominated by HLA-C-restricted CMV-specific TCR beta clonotypes, which also provided the single most frequent clonotype in two of eight donors.

This clonotype was sampled from a human donor in good health (CMV status not recorded). Some clones in this sample may be carry-over from other donors' samples. The sample was PBMCs. The receptor chain draws on TRBV12-3 or TRBV12-4 and TRBJ1-2, with the D gene not clear enough to name. Here is the DNA: TGTGCCAGCAGCCATTCAGGAGCTGCCTATGGCTACACCTTC. Its translation reads: CASSHSGAAYGYTF.